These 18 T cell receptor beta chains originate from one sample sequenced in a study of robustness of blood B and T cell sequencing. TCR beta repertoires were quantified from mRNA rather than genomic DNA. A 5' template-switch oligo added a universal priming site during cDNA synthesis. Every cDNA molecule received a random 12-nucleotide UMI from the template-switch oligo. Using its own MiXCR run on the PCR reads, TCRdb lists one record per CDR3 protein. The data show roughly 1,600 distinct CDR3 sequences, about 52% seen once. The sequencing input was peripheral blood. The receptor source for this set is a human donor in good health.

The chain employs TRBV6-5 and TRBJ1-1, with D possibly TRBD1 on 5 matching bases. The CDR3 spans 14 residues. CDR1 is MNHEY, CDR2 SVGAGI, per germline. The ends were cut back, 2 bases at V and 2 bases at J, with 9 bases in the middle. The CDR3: CASSYGGENTEAFF. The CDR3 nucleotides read TGTGCCAGCAGTTACGGGGGGGAAAACACTGAAGCTTTCTTT.

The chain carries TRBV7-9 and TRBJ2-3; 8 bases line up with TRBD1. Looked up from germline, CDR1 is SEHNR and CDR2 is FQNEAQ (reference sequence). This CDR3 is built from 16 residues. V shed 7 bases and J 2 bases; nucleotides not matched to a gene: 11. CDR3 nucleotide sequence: TGTGCCAGCACCTCCTCAGGGGGCCCCTTCACAGATACGCAGTATTTT. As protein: CASTSSGGPFTDTQYF.

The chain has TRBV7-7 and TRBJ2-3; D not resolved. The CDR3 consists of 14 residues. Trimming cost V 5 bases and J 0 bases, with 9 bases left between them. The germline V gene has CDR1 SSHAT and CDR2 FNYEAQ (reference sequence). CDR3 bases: TGTGCCAGCAGCCCTGTAGCAAGCACAGATACGCAGTATTTT. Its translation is CASSPVASTDTQYF.

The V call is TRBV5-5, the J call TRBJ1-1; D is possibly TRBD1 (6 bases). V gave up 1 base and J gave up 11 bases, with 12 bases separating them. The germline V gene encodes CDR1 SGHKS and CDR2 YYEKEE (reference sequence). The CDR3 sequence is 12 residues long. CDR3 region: CASSLTGPVAFF. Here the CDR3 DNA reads TGTGCCAGCAGCTTGACAGGGCCCGTTGCTTTCTTT.

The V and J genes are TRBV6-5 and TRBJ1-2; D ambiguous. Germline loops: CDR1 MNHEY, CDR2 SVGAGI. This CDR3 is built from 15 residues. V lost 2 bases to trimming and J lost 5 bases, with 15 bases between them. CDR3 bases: TGTGCCAGCAGTTACGTGAGCCCGTCTGGGTATGGCTACACCTTC. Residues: CASSYVSPSGYGYTF.

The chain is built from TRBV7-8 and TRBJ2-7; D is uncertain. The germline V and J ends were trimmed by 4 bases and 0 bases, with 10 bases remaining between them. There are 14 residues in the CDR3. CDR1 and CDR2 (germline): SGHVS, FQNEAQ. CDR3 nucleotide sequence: TGTGCCAGCAGCTCCCCGTTAAGCTCCTACGAGCAGTACTTC. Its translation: CASSSPLSSYEQYF.

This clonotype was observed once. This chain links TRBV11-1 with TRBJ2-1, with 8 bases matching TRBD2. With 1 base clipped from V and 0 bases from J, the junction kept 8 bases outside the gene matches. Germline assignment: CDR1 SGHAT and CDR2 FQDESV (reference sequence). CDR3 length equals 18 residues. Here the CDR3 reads CASSLGSGGPSSYNEQFF. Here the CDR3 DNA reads TGTGCCAGCAGCTTAGGCAGCGGGGGCCCAAGCTCCTACAATGAGCAGTTCTTC. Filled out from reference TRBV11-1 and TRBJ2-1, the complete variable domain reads EAEVAQSPRYKITEKSQAVAFWCDPISGHATLYWYRQILGQGPELLVQFQDESVVDDSQLPKDRFSAERLKGVDSTLKIQPAELGDSAMYLCASSLGSGGPSSYNEQFFGPGTRLTVL.

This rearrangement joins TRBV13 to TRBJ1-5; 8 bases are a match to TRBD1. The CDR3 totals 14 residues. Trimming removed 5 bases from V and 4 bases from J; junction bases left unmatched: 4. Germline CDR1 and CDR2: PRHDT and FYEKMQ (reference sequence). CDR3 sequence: CASSRGTGNQPQHF. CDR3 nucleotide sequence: TGTGCCAGCAGCCGAGGGACAGGTAATCAGCCCCAGCATTTT.

The DNA for the CDR3 is TGTGCCAGCAGCTTATTTACCCTACAGGCCACTGAAGCTTTCTTT. Translating gives CASSLFTLQATEAFF. The chain is built from TRBV11-3 and TRBJ1-1; TRBD1 might be the D (5 bases). Germline V gene data show CDR1 as SGHNT and CDR2 as YENEEA. V lost 2 bases and J 4 bases, leaving 14 bases between the germline ends. The CDR3 contains 15 residues.

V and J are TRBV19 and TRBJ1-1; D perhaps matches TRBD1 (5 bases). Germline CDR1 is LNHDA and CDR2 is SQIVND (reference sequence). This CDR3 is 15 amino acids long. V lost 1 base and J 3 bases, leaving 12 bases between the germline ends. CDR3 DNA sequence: TGTGCCAGTAGTATAGGCGCAGGGCGGGACACTGAAGCTTTCTTT. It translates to CASSIGAGRDTEAFF. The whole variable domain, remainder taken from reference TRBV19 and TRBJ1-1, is DGGITQSPKYLFRKEGQNVTLSCEQNLNHDAMYWYRQDPGQGLRLIYYSQIVNDFQKGDIAEGYSVSREKKESFPLTVTSAQKNPTAFYLCASSIGAGRDTEAFFGQGTRLTVV.

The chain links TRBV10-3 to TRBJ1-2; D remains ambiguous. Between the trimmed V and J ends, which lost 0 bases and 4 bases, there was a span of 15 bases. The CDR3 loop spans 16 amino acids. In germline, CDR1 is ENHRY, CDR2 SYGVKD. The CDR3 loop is CAISESRTLAVYGYTF. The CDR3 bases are TGTGCCATCAGTGAGTCCCGGACCCTAGCAGTCTATGGCTACACCTTC.

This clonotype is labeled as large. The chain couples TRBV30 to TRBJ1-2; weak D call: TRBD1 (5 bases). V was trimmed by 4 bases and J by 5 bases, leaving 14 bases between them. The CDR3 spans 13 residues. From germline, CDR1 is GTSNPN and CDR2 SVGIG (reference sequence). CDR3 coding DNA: TGTGCCTGGAACATCGGGGGAGTTTATGGCTACACCTTC. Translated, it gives CAWNIGGVYGYTF. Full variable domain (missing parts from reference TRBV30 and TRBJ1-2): SQTIHQWPATLVQPVGSPLSLECTVEGTSNPNLYWYRQAAGRGLQLLFYSVGIGQISSEVPQNLSASRPQDRQFILSSKKLLLSDSGFYLCAWNIGGVYGYTFGSGTRLTVV.

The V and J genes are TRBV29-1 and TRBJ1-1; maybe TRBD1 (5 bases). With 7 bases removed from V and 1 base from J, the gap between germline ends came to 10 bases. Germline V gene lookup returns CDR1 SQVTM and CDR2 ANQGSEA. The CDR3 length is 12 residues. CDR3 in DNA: TGCAGCGCAGGGAAAGAGAACACTGAAGCTTTCTTT. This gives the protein CSAGKENTEAFF.

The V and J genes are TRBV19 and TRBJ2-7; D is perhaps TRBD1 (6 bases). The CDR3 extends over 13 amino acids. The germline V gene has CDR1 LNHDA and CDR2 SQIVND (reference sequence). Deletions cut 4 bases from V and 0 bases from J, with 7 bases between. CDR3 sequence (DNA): TGTGCCAGTAGTAGGACAGTCTCCTACGAGCAGTACTTC. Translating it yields CASSRTVSYEQYF.

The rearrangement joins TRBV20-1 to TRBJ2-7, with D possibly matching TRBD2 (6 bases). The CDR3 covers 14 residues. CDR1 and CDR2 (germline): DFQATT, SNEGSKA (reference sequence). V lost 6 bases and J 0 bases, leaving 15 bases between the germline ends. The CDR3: CSAETRGSSYEQYF. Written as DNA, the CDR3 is TGCAGTGCCGAGACGCGGGGAAGCTCCTACGAGCAGTACTTC.

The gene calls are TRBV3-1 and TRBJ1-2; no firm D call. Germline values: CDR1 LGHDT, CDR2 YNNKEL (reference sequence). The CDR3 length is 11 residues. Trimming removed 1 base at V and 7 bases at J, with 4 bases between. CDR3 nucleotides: TGTGCCAGCAGCCAAGGGGGTGGCTACACCTTC. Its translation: CASSQGGGYTF.

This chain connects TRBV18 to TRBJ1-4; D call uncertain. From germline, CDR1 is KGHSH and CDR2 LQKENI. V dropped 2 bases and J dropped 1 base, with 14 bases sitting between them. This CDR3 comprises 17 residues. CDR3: CASSPGNIARTNEKLFF. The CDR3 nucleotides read TGTGCCAGCTCACCAGGGAATATCGCCAGAACTAATGAAAAACTGTTTTTT.

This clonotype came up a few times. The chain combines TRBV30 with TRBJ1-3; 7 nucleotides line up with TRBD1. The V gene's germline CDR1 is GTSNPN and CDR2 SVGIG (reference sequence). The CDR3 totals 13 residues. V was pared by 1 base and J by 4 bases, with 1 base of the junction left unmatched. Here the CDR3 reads CAWSGTGGNTIYF. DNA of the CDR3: TGTGCCTGGAGTGGGACAGGAGGAAACACCATATATTTT.